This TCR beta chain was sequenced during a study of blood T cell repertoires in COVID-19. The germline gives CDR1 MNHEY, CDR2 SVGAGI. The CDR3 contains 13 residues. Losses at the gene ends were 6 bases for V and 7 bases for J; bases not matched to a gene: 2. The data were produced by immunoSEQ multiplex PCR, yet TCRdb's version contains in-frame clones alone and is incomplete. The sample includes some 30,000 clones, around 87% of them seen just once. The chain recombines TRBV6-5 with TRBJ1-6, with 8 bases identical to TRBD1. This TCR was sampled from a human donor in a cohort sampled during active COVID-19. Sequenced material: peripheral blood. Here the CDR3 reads CASRTGGNSPLHF. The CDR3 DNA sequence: TGTGCCAGCAGAACAGGGGGGAATTCACCCCTCCACTTT.